This T cell receptor beta chain was identified during a study of glioma-infiltrating T cells (TCRdb year 2016). Study-level background: Glioma tissue, non-neoplastic brain tissue and matched peripheral blood mononuclear cells were used as sources from which TCR alpha- and beta-chain repertoires were sequenced. To measure how far tissue and blood T-cell populations diverged, each tissue-infiltrating repertoire was compared against the peripheral blood repertoire of the same patient. Three low-grade glioma patients, 7 or 8 primary glioblastoma patients and three non-glioma patients contributing non-neoplastic brain tissue were included in the paired cohort. Results the study describes overall, beyond this receptor: Only a very small number of CDR3 sequences turned up in both tissue and blood, a result put down to high CDR3 diversity combined with limited sampling. Small numbers underpinned the group comparisons: roughly eight glioblastoma patients, three low-grade glioma patients and three non-neoplastic patients. VJ-independent divergence between tissue and blood was found to be below expectation in non-neoplastic patients but above expectation in all gliomas, particularly low-grade gliomas.

The iRepertoire nested amplicon-rescue multiplex PCR (arm-PCR) platform was used to amplify TCR alpha and beta CDR3 regions from RNA. For one-step reverse transcription and amplification, 100-400 ng of tissue mRNA or PBMC total RNA was used as input. After bead purification, a secondary multiplex PCR added Illumina adapters, and libraries were gel-purified between 200 and 400 bp. Demultiplexing relied on internal 6-nucleotide barcodes carried by the libraries. The libraries were sequenced on an Illumina MiSeq using 2x220 or 2x250 nucleotide paired-end reads. The original pipeline was this. FLASH 1.2.11 was used to merge paired reads, and BWA-MEM then aligned the reads to the GRCh37 human genome before TRA and TRB reads were extracted. For V and J assignment, an IMGT-derived reference of cassette sequences and CDR3 motifs that included pseudogenes was used. Three-frame translation of reads was performed, and productive CDR3s were defined as those with a C...FGXG motif and no stop codons. Clonotypes were defined as unique combinations of V-J cassette pair and CDR3 amino acid sequence. Hamming distance filtering was applied to reads, with thresholds set by the sequence error rate of each sample in mapped regions. TCRdb reworked the public reads: Q25 trimming with fastp, MiXCR clone assembly, productive beta chains retained. Each CDR3 protein gets just one entry, which takes the most common genes and DNA from the rows behind it. Here the V and J calls rest on TCRdb's processing, not on the authors' analysis. The table for this sample lists roughly 190,000 distinct CDR3 sequences; roughly a third of them were counted only once. The ten top clones hold over 20% of the sample.

Notes on this clonotype: It has no known antigen specificity. Nothing much larger sits one base from this clone, and base qualities are not available.

Including the terminal cysteine and phenylalanine, the CDR3 comprises 14 residues. Solely the CDR3 DNA is kept, with 42 bases framed from the first base. Based on the germline V gene, the CDR1 and CDR2 sequences are SGHDN and FVKESK. The V end loses 3 bases and the J end loses 0 bases, and a stretch of 5 bases separates them. Sequenced input: glioma tissue, nonneoplastic brain tissue, or PBMCs (not recorded which). The V and J segments used are TRBV14 and TRBJ2-2; too little of a D gene remains to name it. The TCR sequence derives from a human donor with low-grade glioma or glioblastoma, undergoing nonglioma brain surgery, or in good health (not recorded which). The DNA sequence is given as TGTGCCAGCAGCCAGACTTCGAACACCGGGGAGCTGTTTTTT. This sequence encodes CASSQTSNTGELFF.